The rows below give T cell receptor beta chains drawn from one sample of a study of shared clonotypes between healthy human individuals. Some clones are missing from TCRdb's copy, which holds only in-frame ones; the method was immunoSEQ multiplex PCR. Seen here are 1 million to 1.3 million clones, approximately 80% observed once, and the top ten hold roughly 0.61%. The sample comprised memory CD4+ T cells from PBMCs. Receptors originate from a man younger than 30 in good health. Some clones in this sample may be carry-over from other donors' samples. Each CDR3 is given with its conserved first and last residue. The D gene is left open where the match is weak. Rows may omit the clone size; those that give it use once, few, many or a size class.

j_call | d_call | clone_size | cdr3_length | v_call | cdr3_aa | cdr3_nt
TRBJ1-2 | TRBD1 | few | 14 | TRBV6-1 | CASSGGQGVYGYTF | TGTGCCAGCAGTGGAGGACAGGGAGTCTATGGCTACACCTTC
TRBJ1-2 | . | . | 14 | TRBV7-9 | CASSLDQRSGGYTF | TGTGCCAGCAGCTTAGATCAGAGGTCGGGTGGCTACACCTTC
TRBJ2-1 | TRBD2 | . | 16 | TRBV29-1 | CSVEKGLADSYNEQFF | TGCAGCGTTGAAAAGGGACTAGCGGACTCCTACAATGAGCAGTTCTTC
TRBJ1-2 | . | . | 14 | TRBV28 | CASSLSPVNYGYTF | TGTGCCAGCAGTTTATCCCCTGTAAACTATGGCTACACCTTC
TRBJ1-1 | TRBD1 | . | 16 | TRBV28 | CASSGGQGASGSEAFF | TGTGCCAGCAGTGGGGGACAGGGGGCGAGTGGCTCTGAAGCTTTCTTT
TRBJ2-5 | TRBD2 | . | 18 | TRBV5-5 | CASSLASAGGPSRETQYF | TGTGCCAGCAGCTTGGCCAGTGCGGGAGGGCCCTCGCGGGAGACCCAGTACTTC
TRBJ1-2 | . | . | 13 | TRBV7-9 | CASSLDSQGGYTF | TGTGCCAGCAGCTTAGATTCACAGGGTGGCTACACCTTC
TRBJ2-1 | TRBD2 | . | 15 | TRBV7-3 | CASSPPGTINNEQFF | TGTGCCAGCAGCCCCCCCGGGACTATCAACAATGAGCAGTTCTTC
TRBJ2-2 | . | . | 13 | TRBV5-1 | CASSLVRTGELFF | TGCGCCAGCAGCTTGGTGCGGACCGGGGAGCTGTTTTTT
TRBJ2-5 | . | . | 14 | TRBV9 | CASSALVLDGAQYF | TGTGCCAGCAGCGCCCTCGTCCTGGACGGGGCCCAGTACTTC
TRBJ2-1 | TRBD2 | . | 15 | TRBV5-6 | CASSLGLAVYNEQFF | TGTGCCAGCAGCTTAGGGCTAGCGGTCTACAATGAGCAGTTCTTC
TRBJ1-1 | TRBD1 | few | 16 | TRBV11-1 | CASSLHYGTVGTEAFF | TGTGCCAGCAGCCTCCATTATGGGACAGTTGGCACTGAAGCTTTCTTT
TRBJ2-1 | . | . | 19 | TRBV7-2 | CASSHPPLGGISSYNEQFF | TGTGCCAGCAGTCACCCCCCTCTTGGCGGAATAAGCTCCTACAATGAGCAGTTCTTC
TRBJ1-3 | TRBD1 | . | 14 | TRBV28 | CASSDRASGNTIYF | TGTGCCAGCAGTGACAGGGCCTCTGGAAACACCATATATTTT
TRBJ1-4 | TRBD1 | many | 14 | TRBV5-6 | CASSRDRGNEKLFF | TGTGCCAGCAGCCGGGACAGGGGGAATGAAAAACTGTTTTTT
TRBJ1-2 | . | once | 12 | TRBV30 | CAWIMGAYGYTF | TGTGCCTGGATAATGGGCGCCTATGGCTACACCTTC
TRBJ2-5 | . | many | 14 | TRBV4-1 | CASSQEWGAETQYF | TGCGCCAGCAGCCAAGAATGGGGTGCAGAGACCCAGTACTTC
TRBJ2-5 | TRBD1 | once | 15 | TRBV5-4 | CASSLPLQGKETQYF | TGTGCCAGCAGCTTGCCTTTACAGGGGAAAGAGACCCAGTACTTC
TRBJ1-2 | . | . | 14 | TRBV21-1 | CASSGSKVTVGYTF | TGTGCCAGCAGCGGGTCCAAGGTAACGGTAGGCTACACCTTC
TRBJ2-7 | TRBD2 | . | 15 | TRBV30 | CAWSLAGFLSYEQYF | TGTGCCTGGAGCCTAGCGGGCTTCCTCTCCTACGAGCAGTACTTC
TRBJ2-6 | . | few | 15 | TRBV28 | CASSTVFSGANVLTF | TGTGCCAGCAGCACGGTCTTCTCTGGGGCCAACGTCCTGACTTTC
TRBJ1-2 | TRBD1 | . | 12 | TRBV6-6 | CASHNRGEGYTF | TGTGCCAGTCACAACAGGGGTGAGGGCTACACCTTC